This entry concerns a single TCR beta chain. The antigen is not known. This sample was taken from a study of T-cell memory formation after mild COVID-19. Study results and limitations: Certain responding clones were present in pre-infection memory, suggesting participation of cross-reactive memory.

MiXCR was run by TCRdb on the 5' RACE reads, yielding one entry per CDR3 protein. The table shows more than 250,000 distinct CDR3 sequences, with around 15% occurring only once. The sample was PBMCs or a T cell subset sorted from them (not recorded which). This receptor was identified in a man between 18 and 35 years old who had mild COVID-19 (a few samples of this study predate the infection). Cell type and time point are not known.

The CDR3 bases are TGTGCCAGCAGCGTACGGGGACAAACCACCGGGGAGCTGTTTTTT. Encoded protein: CASSVRGQTTGELFF. The chain uses TRBV9 and TRBJ2-2; TRBD1 is a possible D gene (6 bases). CDR1 is SGDLS and CDR2 is YYNGEE in the germline V gene. V lost 1 base to trimming and J lost 4 bases, with 11 bases between them. The CDR3 covers 15 residues.